The T cell receptor (beta chain) under discussion was sequenced for a study of OX40 agonist ivuxolimab in advanced cancers. Across the whole study: Ivuxolimab, an agonist antibody against OX40 (CD134), was given to patients. Earlier treatment with anti-PD-1, anti-PD-L1 or anti-CTLA-4 was permitted, and over 35% had received some.

The repertoire was sequenced with immunoSEQ multiplex PCR; TCRdb's copy has only in-frame clones and lacks some. Among tens of thousands of clones listed, 74% were seen once. The receptor's source is an adult with an advanced solid tumor such as melanoma, head and neck, liver or kidney cancer. The sample was CD4+ or CD8+ T cells sorted from blood, taken in a trial of the OX40 agonist ivuxolimab.

This CDR3 is CASHVAAGANTEAFF. CDR3 in DNA: TGTGCCAGCCATGTAGCCGCCGGGGCAAACACTGAAGCTTTCTTT. The chain recombines TRBV6-5 with TRBJ1-1, with D perhaps TRBD1 (5 bases). CDR1 and CDR2 from the germline V gene are MNHEY and SVGAGI. Trimming took 8 bases from V and 2 from J, leaving 18 bases between them. This CDR3 spans 15 amino acids.